A single sample gave rise to the 12 T cell receptor beta chains below, sequenced in a study of T cells after yellow fever vaccination. TCRdb re-called the 5' RACE reads through MiXCR, storing one row per CDR3 protein. The table shows tens of thousands of distinct CDR3 sequences, with 7.7% occurring only once. Sequencing used CD8+ T cells sorted from PBMCs, obtained on the day of the yellow fever booster vaccination. The source of these receptors is a man aged 25 to 45 who received the YFV17D yellow fever vaccine.

The CDR3 region is CASSLKRGGPTEAFF. CDR3 in DNA: TGTGCCAGCAGTTTAAAGAGGGGCGGTCCCACTGAAGCTTTCTTT. This rearrangement joins TRBV12-3 or TRBV12-4 to TRBJ1-1, with D perhaps matching TRBD1 (5 bases). The CDR3 is 15 amino acids. With 2 bases removed from V and 4 bases from J, the gap between germline ends came to 14 bases.

This clonotype was seen a handful of times. This rearrangement joins TRBV5-1 to TRBJ2-7, with TRBD2 as a possible D gene (6 bases). The CDR3 runs to 14 residues. Germline V gene sequence: CDR1 SGHRS, CDR2 YFSETQ. Trimming left V 2 bases short and J 7 bases short, with 16 bases between. The CDR3 sequence is CASSLAGPGMEQYF. CDR3 DNA sequence: TGCGCCAGCAGCTTAGCGGGTCCTGGGATGGAGCAGTACTTC.

The chain couples TRBV10-2 to TRBJ2-1; TRBD1 agrees at 8 bases. CDR3 length: 15 residues. V lost 6 bases and J lost 3; bases outside the gene matches: 7. The germline V gene encodes CDR1 WSHSY and CDR2 SAAADI. The CDR3 nucleotides read TGCGCCAGCAGGGACGGGACAGGACTCTACAATGAGCAGTTCTTC. It is translated as CASRDGTGLYNEQFF.

This clonotype was seen a few times. This rearrangement joins TRBV6-5 to TRBJ2-2; 7 positions agree with TRBD2. The germline V gene has CDR1 MNHEY and CDR2 SVGAGI. The CDR3 contains 16 residues. Trimming at V came to 6 bases and at J to 1 base, leaving 8 bases not matched to a gene. In DNA form, the CDR3 reads TGTGCCAGCAGCTCCTCCTTAGCGGGGAACACCGGGGAGCTGTTTTTT. Translating gives CASSSSLAGNTGELFF.

The table lists this clonotype with a few counts. This rearrangement joins TRBV7-2 to TRBJ2-7; TRBD1 matches 9 bases. The V segment lost 5 bases and the J segment 3 bases; nucleotides outside the gene matches: 11. CDR3 length: 16 residues. Germline CDR1 reads SGHTA; CDR2 reads FQGNSA. CDR3 sequence: CASSLVPGTGIYEQYF. The CDR3 coding sequence is TGTGCCAGCAGCCTCGTTCCCGGGACAGGGATCTACGAGCAGTACTTC.

The V gene is TRBV7-9, the J gene TRBJ1-5; D uncertain. V shed 3 bases and J shed 4 bases, with 13 bases lying between them. Germline CDR1 is SEHNR and CDR2 is FQNEAQ (reference sequence). The CDR3 has 15 amino acids. In DNA, the CDR3 is TGTGCCAGCAGCTTTGCGGAGGAAGTTAATCAGCCCCAGCATTTT. This gives the protein CASSFAEEVNQPQHF. Full variable domain (rest looked up from reference TRBV7-9 and TRBJ1-5): DTGVSQNPRHKITKRGQNVTFRCDPISEHNRLYWYRQTLGQGPEFLTYFQNEAQLEKSRLLSDRFSAERPKGSFSTLEIQRTEQGDSAMYLCASSFAEEVNQPQHFGDGTRLSIL.

This clonotype was recorded a few times. The chain carries TRBV7-8 and TRBJ2-7; no reliable D call. The germline CDR1 and CDR2 sequences are SGHVS and FQNEAQ. The CDR3 is 11 residues long. Trimming took off 2 bases at V and 5 bases at J, with 4 bases between the two ends. This CDR3 reads CASSLMDEQYF. DNA of the CDR3: TGTGCCAGCAGCTTAATGGACGAGCAGTACTTC.

This clonotype was counted between two and nine times. The CDR3, as DNA: TGCAGTGCTAGAGACCTTGGAGCGGGGCCCTACAATGAGCAGTTCTTC. Protein: CSARDLGAGPYNEQFF. This sequence joins TRBV20-1 and TRBJ2-1, with 7 bases matching TRBD2. Germline V CDR1 and CDR2: DFQATT, SNEGSKA (reference sequence). This CDR3 is 16 amino acids long. J lost 2 bases, V lost 0 bases, and 7 bases had no gene match.

This chain connects TRBV4-1 to TRBJ2-1; TRBD2 aligns across 9 bases. Germline CDR1 MGHRA, CDR2 YSYEKL. With V trimmed by 0 bases and J by 3 bases, 3 bases remained unmatched. This CDR3 is 16 amino acids long. The CDR3 DNA reads TGCGCCAGCAGCCAAGACACTAGCGGGTTCTACAATGAGCAGTTCTTC. It specifies CASSQDTSGFYNEQFF.

Details on this clonotype: A read error may be the cause here, since a much bigger clone is one base away. The rearrangement links TRBV7-9 to TRBJ2-5; D is ambiguous. The ends were cut back, 5 bases at V and 5 bases at J, with 18 bases in the middle. CDR1 is SEHNR and CDR2 is FQNEAQ in the germline V gene (reference sequence). CDR3 length equals 15 residues. The DNA for the CDR3 is TGTGCCAGCAGCAACCTCGGAAACAGTCACGAGACCCAGTACTTC. Translating gives CASSNLGNSHETQYF.

V is TRBV20-1 and J is TRBJ2-7; D unclear. The CDR3 consists of 14 residues. Germline V gene lookup returns CDR1 DFQATT and CDR2 SNEGSKA (reference sequence). Trimming shortened V by 6 bases and J by 3 bases, and 18 bases separated the two germline ends. Here the CDR3 reads CSARHGGHGYEQYF. CDR3 DNA: TGCAGTGCCAGACACGGCGGTCACGGCTACGAGCAGTACTTC.

This clonotype was detected a few times. The V gene is TRBV7-6, the J gene TRBJ2-3; D tentatively reads TRBD1 or TRBD2 (5 bases each). The ends were cut back, 5 bases at V and 10 bases at J, with 19 bases in the middle. The CDR3 extends over 14 amino acids. Germline CDR1 is SGHVS and CDR2 is FNYEAQ. The CDR3 region has the DNA TGTGCCAGCAGCACCCGGGACGGGGAAGGTCCGCAGTATTTT. Protein product: CASSTRDGEGPQYF.